These 4 T cell receptor beta chains originate from one sample sequenced in a study of technical replicates of blood from a handful of donors. Sequencing used immunoSEQ multiplex PCR; TCRdb keeps in-frame clones, though not all of them. Of approximately 17,000 clones in the sample, approximately 86% are singletons; the top ten hold approximately 10%. Material: PBMCs. The receptors were sampled from a human donor in good health.

This clone has only one observation. This chain joins TRBV6-5 and TRBJ2-7; weak D call: TRBD2 (6 bases). This CDR3 has 15 amino acids. CDR1 is MNHEY and CDR2 is SVGAGI in the germline V gene. With 4 bases removed from V and 0 bases from J, the gap between germline ends came to 13 bases. In nucleotides, the CDR3 is TGTGCCAGCAGTTCATCCCTGGACTACTCCTACGAGCAGTACTTC. Translated: CASSSSLDYSYEQYF.

This chain joins TRBV28 and TRBJ2-7; 11 positions match TRBD2. Germline loops: CDR1 MDHEN, CDR2 SYDVKM. V was pared by 5 bases and J by 7 bases, with 13 bases of the junction left unmatched. The CDR3 has 16 residues. The CDR3 sequence: CASSTPVLAGGSEQYF. The CDR3 DNA reads as TGTGCCAGCAGTACCCCTGTGCTAGCGGGAGGCTCGGAGCAGTACTTC.

The rearrangement joins TRBV7-9 to TRBJ1-1; TRBD1 might be the D (5 bases). The germline gives CDR1 SEHNR, CDR2 FQNEAQ (reference sequence). The CDR3 totals 14 residues. Trimming shortened V by 3 bases and J by 1 base, and 9 bases separated the two germline ends. The CDR3 DNA follows: TGTGCCAGCAGCTTGCAGGGTGGGAACACTGAAGCTTTCTTT. Translating it yields CASSLQGGNTEAFF.

This chain connects TRBV7-8 to TRBJ1-5; 8 bases line up with TRBD1. The V gene end was trimmed by 6 bases and the J gene end by 0 bases; junction bases not matched to a gene: 13. The CDR3 totals 18 residues. Germline V gene data show CDR1 as SGHVS and CDR2 as FQNEAQ. The CDR3 DNA reads TGTGCCAGCAGTTCTAACGACAGGGGAAATTATAGCAATCAGCCCCAGCATTTT. As protein: CASSSNDRGNYSNQPQHF.